Detailed here is one T cell receptor (beta chain). This clone has a single count. No antigen is known for it. Base qualities are not at hand, and no much larger clone is one base apart. The germline ends are 7 bases apart after V is trimmed by 7 bases and J by 8 bases. Reading from cysteine to phenylalanine, the CDR3 counts 11 amino acids. Just the 33-base CDR3 DNA is kept, in frame starting at base 1. Via the germline V gene, CDR1 is KGHDR and CDR2 SFDVKD. The data were obtained in a study of blood T cell repertoires in COVID-19 (dated by TCRdb to about 2020). Study-level background: Samples from collaborators originated in the United States, Italy and Spain and spanned both the acute and convalescent phases of COVID-19. Samples came from the ongoing ImmuneRACE study (first 160 participants) plus 1,254 subjects from 6 global collaborators. Where available, HLA class I and class II types were obtained from metadata supplied by the sample provider rather than from assay-based typing. Nearly every sample came with metadata listing a de-identified subject ID, COVID-19 status, age in years and sex. Deeply sampled blood TCRbeta repertoires from subjects exposed to, actively infected with, or recovered from COVID-19 were included in the dataset. The repertoires were released in a freely available public database meant as a resource for research on the immune response to SARS-CoV-2. The material from the prospective study consisted of cDNA or gDNA derived from T cells, B-cell-depleted T cells, or PBMCs.

TCRbeta CDR3 regions were amplified from genomic DNA using the immunoSEQ Assay, a bias-controlled multiplex PCR. Processing in the source paper ran as follows. Nucleated cell counts per sample were estimated from amplification of reference gene primers within the assay. To quantify the absolute abundance of each unique TCRbeta CDR3 rearrangement, sequence reads were collapsed and filtered. For each sample, productive Simpson clonality was calculated as the square root of Simpson's diversity index over productive rearrangements. In its TCRdb copy, this immuneACCESS table keeps in-frame sequences only and misses some clones. Where compared with another copy, unresolved V genes explain less than half of these, and the others have no known cause. V and J calls and clone size are as listed in that table; D and trimming were resolved from the DNA. This sample holds tens of thousands of clones; roughly nine tenths were observed only once. The ten largest clones take up more than 15% of the sample.

Results the study describes overall, beyond this receptor: Clinical and demographic metadata were provided uncurated, with the amount varying by source and participant.

The collaborating institutions used their own protocols to collect whole blood in K2EDTA tubes. For TCRbeta analysis, collaborator samples were shipped as frozen whole blood, as isolated PBMCs, or as DNA extracted from either sample type. The sequence was obtained from a man aged 80 or over in a cohort sampled during active COVID-19. The chain links TRBV24-1 with TRBJ2-2, and TRBD2 may be the D gene, going by 5 matching bases. Sequencing input: peripheral blood. The DNA reads TGTGCCACCAGCGAGGGTGGGGAGCTGTTTTTT. Its coded protein is CATSEGGELFF.